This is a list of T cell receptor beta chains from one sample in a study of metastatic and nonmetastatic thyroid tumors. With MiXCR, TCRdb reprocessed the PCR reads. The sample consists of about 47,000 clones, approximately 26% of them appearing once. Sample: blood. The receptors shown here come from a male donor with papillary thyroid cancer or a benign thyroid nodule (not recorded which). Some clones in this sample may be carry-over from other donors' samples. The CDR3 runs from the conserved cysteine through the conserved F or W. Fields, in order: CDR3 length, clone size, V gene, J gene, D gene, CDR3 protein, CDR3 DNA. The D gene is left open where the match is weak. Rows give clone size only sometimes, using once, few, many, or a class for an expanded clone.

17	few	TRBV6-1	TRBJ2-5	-	CASSENPVAGTQGTQYF	TGTGCCAGCAGTGAAAATCCTGTGGCAGGGACCCAAGGGACCCAGTACTTC
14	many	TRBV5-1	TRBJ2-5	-	CASSLGLALETQYF	TGCGCCAGCAGCTTGGGACTTGCCCTGGAGACCCAGTACTTC
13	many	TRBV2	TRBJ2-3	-	CASSGTSTDTQYF	TGTGCCAGCAGTGGTACTAGCACAGATACGCAGTATTTT
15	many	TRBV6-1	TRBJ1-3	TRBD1	CASRTGTGFGNTIYF	TGTGCCAGCAGGACCGGGACAGGGTTTGGAAACACCATATATTTT
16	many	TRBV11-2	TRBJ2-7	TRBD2	CASSSPRTSGSYEQYF	TGTGCCAGCAGCTCGCCTAGGACTAGCGGGAGCTACGAGCAGTACTTC
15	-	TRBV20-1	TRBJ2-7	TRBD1	CSAFPPTGASYEQYF	TGCAGTGCCTTCCCACCGACAGGGGCTTCCTACGAGCAGTACTTC
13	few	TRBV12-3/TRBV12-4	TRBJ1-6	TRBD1	CASSRDSRTPLHF	TGTGCCAGCAGCAGGGACAGCCGGACACCCCTCCACTTT
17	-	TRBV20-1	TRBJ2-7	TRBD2	CSARLTSGRGFTYEQYF	TGCAGTGCTAGACTGACTAGCGGGAGAGGGTTTACCTACGAGCAGTACTTC
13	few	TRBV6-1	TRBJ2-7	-	CASMEGRGHEQYF	TGTGCCAGTATGGAGGGTAGGGGGCACGAGCAGTACTTC
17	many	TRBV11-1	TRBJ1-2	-	CASIEEGGDKANYGYTF	TGTGCCAGCATCGAGGAGGGAGGGGACAAAGCTAACTATGGCTACACCTTC
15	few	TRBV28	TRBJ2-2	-	CASSLGLSNTGELFF	TGTGCCAGCAGCTTAGGACTATCGAACACCGGGGAGCTGTTTTTT
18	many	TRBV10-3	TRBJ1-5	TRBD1	CAISVGDRGRGDNQPQHF	TGTGCCATCAGTGTTGGGGACAGGGGGCGCGGGGACAATCAGCCCCAGCATTTT
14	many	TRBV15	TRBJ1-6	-	CATSYPEKDSPLHF	TGTGCCACCAGCTACCCGGAGAAAGATTCACCCCTCCACTTT
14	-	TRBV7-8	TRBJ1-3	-	CASSLDSTGNTIYF	TGTGCCAGCAGCTTAGACTCAACTGGAAACACCATATATTTT
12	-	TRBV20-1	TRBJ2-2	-	CSAGLDTGELFF	TGCAGTGCCGGCTTAGACACCGGGGAGCTGTTTTTT
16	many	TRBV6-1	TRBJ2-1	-	CASFRGGRSYYNEQFF	TGTGCCAGCTTCCGAGGAGGCAGGTCCTACTACAATGAGCAGTTCTTC
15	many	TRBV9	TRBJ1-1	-	CASSVHGPSGTEAFF	TGTGCCAGCAGCGTCCACGGGCCTTCCGGGACTGAAGCTTTCTTT
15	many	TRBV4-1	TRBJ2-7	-	CASSQGGGAAYEQYF	TGCGCCAGCAGCCAAGGCGGCGGGGCGGCCTACGAGCAGTACTTC
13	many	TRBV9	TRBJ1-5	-	CASSPGTDQPQHF	TGTGCCAGCAGCCCCGGGACGGATCAGCCCCAGCATTTT
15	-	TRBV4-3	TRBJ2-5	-	CASSQGSGPGETQYF	TGCGCCAGCAGCCAAGGGTCGGGGCCTGGGGAGACCCAGTACTTC
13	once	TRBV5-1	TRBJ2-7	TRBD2	CANSSGGGYEQYF	TGCGCCAACAGCTCGGGAGGCGGCTACGAGCAGTACTTC
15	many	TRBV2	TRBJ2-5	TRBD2	CASMNSGVGGETQYF	TGTGCCAGCATGAATAGCGGGGTCGGGGGCGAGACCCAGTACTTC
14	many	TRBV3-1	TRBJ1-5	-	CASSQYSGSQPQHF	TGTGCCAGCAGCCAATATTCTGGGAGTCAGCCCCAGCATTTT
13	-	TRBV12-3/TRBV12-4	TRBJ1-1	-	CASSLGANTETFF	TGTGCCAGCAGTTTAGGGGCGAACACTGAAACTTTCTTT
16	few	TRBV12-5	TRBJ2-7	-	CASGLLTGTSSYEQYF	TGTGCTAGTGGTCTCTTAACCGGTACCAGCTCCTACGAGCAGTACTTC
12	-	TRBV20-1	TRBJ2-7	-	CSATGTLYEQYF	TGCAGTGCCACAGGGACTCTCTACGAGCAGTACTTC
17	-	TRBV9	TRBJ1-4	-	CASSVATNTDRGEKLFF	TGTGCCAGCAGCGTAGCTACCAACACCGACCGGGGTGAAAAACTGTTTTTT
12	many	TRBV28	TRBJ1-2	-	CASSLFQDGYTF	TGTGCCAGCAGTTTATTTCAGGATGGCTACACCTTC
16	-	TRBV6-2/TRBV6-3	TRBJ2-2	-	CASLVQDPTDTGELFF	TGTGCCAGCTTAGTACAGGATCCAACAGACACCGGGGAGCTGTTTTTT
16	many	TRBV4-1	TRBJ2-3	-	CASSQDLAVGTDTQYF	TGCGCCAGCAGCCAAGATCTGGCCGTGGGCACAGATACGCAGTATTTT
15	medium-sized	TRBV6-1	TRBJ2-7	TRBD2	CASRGHSTSGGEQYF	TGTGCCAGCAGAGGCCATTCAACTAGCGGAGGGGAGCAGTACTTC
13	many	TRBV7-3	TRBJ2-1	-	CASSFSQGSEQFF	TGTGCCAGCAGCTTCTCACAGGGATCTGAGCAGTTCTTC
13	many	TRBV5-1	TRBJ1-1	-	CASSLGGNTEAFF	TGCGCCAGCAGCTTGGGTGGGAACACTGAAGCTTTCTTT
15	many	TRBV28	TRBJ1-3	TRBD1	CASSLAGGAGNTIYF	TGTGCCAGCAGTTTGGCAGGGGGCGCTGGAAACACCATATATTTT
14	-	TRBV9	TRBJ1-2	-	CASTSQGLAYGYTF	TGTGCCAGCACCTCCCAGGGGCTCGCCTATGGCTACACCTTC
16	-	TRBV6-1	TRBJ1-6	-	CASSESVPEDNSPLHF	TGTGCCAGCAGTGAATCTGTACCAGAGGATAATTCACCCCTCCACTTT
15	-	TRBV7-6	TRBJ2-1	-	CASSSAPSSYNEQFF	TGTGCCAGCAGCTCCGCGCCGAGCTCCTACAATGAGCAGTTCTTC
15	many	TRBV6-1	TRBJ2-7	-	CASTERSGASYEQYF	TGTGCCAGCACCGAACGGTCGGGGGCTTCCTACGAGCAGTACTTC
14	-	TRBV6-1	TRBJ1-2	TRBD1	CASRTPDREYGYTF	TGTGCCAGCAGAACACCGGACAGGGAATATGGTTACACCTTC
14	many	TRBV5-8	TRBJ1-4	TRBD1	CASSHDRVREKLFF	TGTGCCAGCAGCCATGACAGGGTACGAGAAAAACTGTTTTTT
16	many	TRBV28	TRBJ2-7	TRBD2	CASSPGLAGFGYEQYF	TGTGCCAGCAGTCCGGGACTAGCGGGATTCGGCTACGAGCAGTACTTC
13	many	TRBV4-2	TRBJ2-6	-	CASSQAGANVLTF	TGTGCCAGCAGCCAAGCCGGGGCCAACGTCCTGACTTTC
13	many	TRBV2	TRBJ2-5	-	CASRNRAQGTQYF	TGTGCCAGCCGCAACAGGGCCCAGGGGACCCAGTACTTC
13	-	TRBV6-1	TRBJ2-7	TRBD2	CASRTSGSYEQYF	TGTGCCAGCAGAACTAGCGGGAGCTACGAGCAGTACTTC
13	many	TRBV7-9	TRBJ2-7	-	CASSFSQFYEQYF	TGTGCCAGCAGCTTCTCCCAGTTCTACGAGCAGTACTTC
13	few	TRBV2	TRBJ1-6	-	CASKVPRNSPLHF	TGTGCCAGCAAGGTGCCCAGAAATTCACCCCTCCACTTT
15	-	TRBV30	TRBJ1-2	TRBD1	CAWRGDRGTNYGYTF	TGTGCCTGGAGAGGGGACAGGGGCACGAACTATGGCTACACCTTC
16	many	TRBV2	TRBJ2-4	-	CASSGRGLEAKNIQYF	TGTGCCAGCAGCGGCCGAGGACTTGAAGCCAAAAACATTCAGTACTTC
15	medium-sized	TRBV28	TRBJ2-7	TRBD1	CASRDGTGVSYEQYF	TGTGCCAGCAGGGACGGGACAGGGGTTTCCTACGAGCAGTACTTC
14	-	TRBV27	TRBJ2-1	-	CASSLRASYNEQFF	TGTGCCAGCAGTTTGCGGGCATCCTACAATGAGCAGTTCTTC
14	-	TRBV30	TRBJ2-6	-	CAWSVGSGANVLTF	TGTGCCTGGAGTGTTGGGTCTGGGGCCAACGTCCTGACTTTC